The 3 T cell receptor beta chains below all came from one sample that was sequenced in a study of T cell responses to AZD1222 COVID-19 vaccine. The table came from immunoSEQ multiplex PCR; TCRdb's copy has only in-frame clones and leaves some out. In the table there are about 150,000 clones, more than 80% of which are singletons. The starting material was peripheral blood, obtained 28 days after the second AZD1222 dose. These receptors were taken from an adult who received the AZD1222 COVID-19 vaccine.

The rearrangement joins TRBV5-5 to TRBJ1-2; D unclear. CDR1 SGHKS and CDR2 YYEKEE come from the germline V gene (reference sequence). CDR3 length: 15 residues. Trimming pared 3 bases from V and 2 bases from J, leaving 14 bases between. CDR3 amino acids: CASSSRTWENYGYTF. DNA of the CDR3: TGTGCCAGCAGCTCCCGAACATGGGAGAACTATGGCTACACCTTC.

V usage is TRBV19 and J usage is TRBJ2-2; 7 bases align to TRBD2. The V segment lost 1 base and the J segment 0 bases; nucleotides outside the gene matches: 5. Germline V gives CDR1 LNHDA, CDR2 SQIVND (reference sequence). The CDR3 has 17 amino acids. Here the CDR3 reads CASSIVGAGANTGELFF. The CDR3 DNA reads TGTGCCAGTAGTATAGTAGGGGCGGGGGCGAACACCGGGGAGCTGTTTTTT.

The V call is TRBV13, the J call TRBJ2-7; perhaps TRBD2 as D (7 bases). The V and J ends lost 8 bases and 6 bases respectively, with 11 bases between them. The length of the CDR3 is 11 residues. Germline V gene sequence: CDR1 PRHDT, CDR2 FYEKMQ (reference sequence). In nucleotides, the CDR3 is TGTGCCAGCCGGGGAGGGGGCGAGCAGTACTTC. This translates into CASRGGGEQYF.